The 22 T cell receptor beta chains below were found in one sample sequenced in a study of blood T cell repertoires in COVID-19. Produced via immunoSEQ multiplex PCR; TCRdb's table is partial and in-frame only. This table has a few hundred thousand clones, about 91% appearing once. Source material: PBMCs or T cells enriched from blood (not recorded which). The receptors were sampled from a human donor in a cohort exposed to, infected with or recovered from COVID-19 (not recorded which). The donor label of this sample is uncertain.

The V gene is TRBV4-1, the J gene TRBJ2-1; weak D call: TRBD1 (7 bases). The CDR3 runs 14 residues. Looked up from germline, CDR1 is MGHRA and CDR2 is YSYEKL. With 1 base removed from V and 7 bases from J, the gap between germline ends came to 11 bases. The CDR3 DNA reads as TGCGCCAGCAGCCAAGCTTCAGGGGGGAATGAGCAGTTCTTC. Encoded protein: CASSQASGGNEQFF.

The rearrangement joins TRBV7-3 to TRBJ2-7; a possible D gene is TRBD1 (6 bases). The CDR3 totals 15 residues. Germline CDR1 SGHTA, CDR2 FQGTGA. V lost 2 bases and J lost 3, with 14 bases in between. Here the CDR3 reads CASSLGAGAIYEQYF. Written as DNA, the CDR3 is TGTGCCAGCAGCTTAGGGGCAGGGGCCATCTACGAGCAGTACTTC.

The V gene is TRBV30, the J gene TRBJ1-5; D is ambiguous. The V gene's germline CDR1 is GTSNPN and CDR2 SVGIG (reference sequence). Trimming left V 3 bases short and J 4 bases short, with 22 bases between. The length of the CDR3 is 17 residues. This CDR3 reads CAWSSPMGRGKNQPQHF. CDR3 nucleotides: TGTGCCTGGAGCAGCCCCATGGGGAGAGGGAAAAATCAGCCCCAGCATTTT.

The chain has TRBV9 and TRBJ2-1; D call uncertain. CDR3 size: 15 residues. Germline CDR1 and CDR2: SGDLS and YYNGEE. Trimming took 0 bases from V and 4 from J, leaving 11 bases between them. For the CDR3, the DNA is TGTGCCAGCAGCGTAGGCCGGAGACCTTACAATGAGCAGTTCTTC. Its protein product is CASSVGRRPYNEQFF.

The rearrangement joins TRBV6-2 or TRBV6-3 to TRBJ1-4; D is unclear. Per the germline V gene, CDR1 is MNHEY and CDR2 is SVGEGT. The CDR3 extends over 14 amino acids. V lost 0 bases and J 7 bases, leaving 9 bases between the germline ends. CDR3 in amino acids: CASSYSGVREKLFF. The CDR3 nucleotides are TGTGCCAGCAGTTACTCGGGAGTCCGTGAAAAACTGTTTTTT.

In nucleotides, the CDR3 is TGCAGCGGCTCGGACACCTATTTTAGCACAGATACGCAGTATTTT. Residues: CSGSDTYFSTDTQYF. The gene calls are TRBV29-1 and TRBJ2-3; weak D call: TRBD1 (5 bases). Germline V lookup: CDR1 SQVTM, CDR2 ANQGSEA. The CDR3 has 15 residues. V gave up 7 bases and J gave up 0 bases, with 17 bases separating them.

V is TRBV3-1 (or the pseudogene TRBV3-2) and J is TRBJ2-1; 9 bases map to TRBD1. The CDR3 length is 22 residues. CDR1 is LGHDT, CDR2 YNNKEL, per germline (reference sequence). V trimming: 2 bases; J trimming: 3 bases; junction bases outside the gene matches: 23. Here the CDR3 DNA reads TGTGCCAGCAGCCAACCTCTTCTCTCTTCTGGGCTTAACAGGGGGCACTACAATGAGCAGTTCTTC. This codes for CASSQPLLSSGLNRGHYNEQFF.

This clone was seen a few times. This chain connects TRBV12-5 to TRBJ2-1; weak D call: TRBD1 (5 bases). The V and J ends lost 2 bases and 9 bases respectively, with 23 bases between them. This CDR3 is 17 amino acids long. Germline-derived CDR1 and CDR2 are LGHNT and FRNRAP. The CDR3 nucleotides are TGTGCTAGTGGTTTGTACGAAACCTGGGAACAGGTCACTGAGCAGTTCTTC. It yields the protein CASGLYETWEQVTEQFF.

The CDR3 nucleotides read TGTGCCAGCAGCACCTCGGGCGGGCTACCGAGAACGCAGTATTTT. Protein product: CASSTSGGLPRTQYF. V and J are TRBV7-9 and TRBJ2-3, with D perhaps matching TRBD2 (5 bases). The CDR3 runs to 15 residues. The V end was cut by 5 bases, the J end by 9 bases, with 21 bases between. Looked up from germline, CDR1 is SEHNR and CDR2 is FQNEAQ (reference sequence).

V gene TRBV12-3 or TRBV12-4 combines with J gene TRBJ1-1; D remains unclear. The CDR3 runs 13 residues. V lost 5 bases and J 5 bases, leaving 12 bases between the germline ends. CDR3 in amino acids: CASSRFGVTEAFF. The CDR3 DNA follows: TGTGCCAGCAGTCGCTTCGGGGTTACTGAAGCTTTCTTT.

The J gene is TRBJ2-2, the V gene TRBV4-1, with a weak D call TRBD1 (5 bases). CDR1 and CDR2 from the germline V gene are MGHRA and YSYEKL. The length of the CDR3 is 16 residues. V was shortened by 4 bases and J by 4 bases, with 16 bases between the two germline ends. Here the CDR3 DNA reads TGCGCCAGCAGCCCTACAGGTTTGCGATCCACCGGGGAGCTGTTTTTT. This sequence encodes CASSPTGLRSTGELFF.

The gene calls are TRBV30 and TRBJ1-3; D might be TRBD1 (6 bases). V gave up 0 bases and J gave up 0 bases, with 15 bases separating them. The CDR3 consists of 17 residues. CDR1 GTSNPN and CDR2 SVGIG come from the germline V gene (reference sequence). The CDR3 here is CAWSVFPDSNSGNTIYF. The CDR3 nucleotides are TGTGCCTGGAGTGTATTCCCGGACAGCAACTCTGGAAACACCATATATTTT.

CDR3 sequence: CASSRGGHTTEETQYF. The CDR3 DNA sequence: TGCGCCAGCAGCCGGGGGGGACACACTACGGAGGAGACCCAGTACTTC. The chain combines TRBV5-1 with TRBJ2-5, with 8 bases fitting TRBD2. This CDR3 comprises 16 residues. The V segment lost 4 bases and the J segment 5 bases; nucleotides outside the gene matches: 13. Germline loops: CDR1 SGHRS, CDR2 YFSETQ.

V and J are TRBV28 and TRBJ1-5; D might be TRBD1 (6 bases). CDR1 is MDHEN, CDR2 SYDVKM, per germline. The CDR3 is made up of 15 amino acids. V was pared by 3 bases and J by 2 bases, with 11 bases between. This CDR3 reads CASSFLGTRNQPQHF. In DNA, the CDR3 is TGTGCCAGCAGTTTCCTCGGGACACGCAATCAGCCCCAGCATTTT.

A word on this clone: The same CDR3 is also encoded by other DNA sequences in this sample. The gene calls are TRBV19 and TRBJ1-5, with no clear D. This CDR3 contains 14 residues. CDR1 LNHDA and CDR2 SQIVND come from the germline V gene (reference sequence). The V gene lost 2 bases and the J gene lost 2 bases, with 7 bases spanning the gap. This CDR3 is CASSITGGNQPQHF. The CDR3 nucleotides read TGTGCCAGTAGTATAACCGGGGGCAATCAGCCCCAGCATTTT.

This clone came up once. The J gene is TRBJ2-7, the V gene TRBV2; weak D call: TRBD1 (5 bases). V was trimmed by 8 bases and J by 7 bases, leaving 24 bases between them. Per the germline V gene, CDR1 is SNHLY and CDR2 is FYNNEI. There are 15 residues in the CDR3. CDR3 sequence reads: CASGPDSRAPLEQYF. The CDR3 DNA sequence: TGTGCCAGCGGGCCGGATAGCAGGGCCCCTCTTGAGCAGTACTTC.

This sequence joins TRBV20-1 and TRBJ1-2; D remains ambiguous. The V gene's germline CDR1 is DFQATT and CDR2 SNEGSKA (reference sequence). The CDR3 has 12 residues. The V end lost 3 bases, the J end lost 1 base, and 6 bases lay between the germline ends. The CDR3 region has the DNA TGCAGTGCTAGTACAGTTAACTATGGCTACACCTTC. This gives the protein CSASTVNYGYTF.

This chain joins TRBV5-1 and TRBJ2-3; a possible D gene is TRBD2 (6 bases). The CDR3 spans 12 residues. Per germline, CDR1 SGHRS and CDR2 YFSETQ. V was trimmed by 2 bases and J by 6 bases, leaving 7 bases between them. The CDR3 region is CASSFGGDTQYF. In nucleotides, the CDR3 is TGCGCCAGCAGCTTTGGGGGGGATACGCAGTATTTT.

This chain uses TRBV4-1 with TRBJ1-5; 8 nucleotides agree with TRBD1. V lost 4 bases, J lost 2 bases, and 7 bases stayed unmatched. CDR3 length: 16 residues. Germline V gene data show CDR1 as MGHRA and CDR2 as YSYEKL. The CDR3 is CASSPQGAGGNQPQHF. CDR3 coding DNA: TGCGCCAGCAGCCCTCAGGGGGCCGGGGGCAATCAGCCCCAGCATTTT.

This clone was counted a single time. J is TRBJ1-3 and V is TRBV30; no clear D gene. The germline V gene encodes CDR1 GTSNPN and CDR2 SVGIG (reference sequence). This CDR3 region has 14 residues. Trimming cost V 3 bases and J 0 bases, with 9 bases left between them. This CDR3 is CAWSGSSSGNTIYF. The CDR3 region has the DNA TGTGCCTGGAGCGGGAGCAGCTCTGGAAACACCATATATTTT.

The chain employs TRBV11-2 and TRBJ2-7; 9 bases line up with TRBD1. The CDR3 extends over 14 amino acids. V was clipped by 1 base and J by 2 bases; unmatched bases: 0. Germline CDR1 is SGHAT and CDR2 is FQNNGV. As DNA, the CDR3 is TGTGCCAGCAGCTTAGGGACAGGGGCCTACGAGCAGTACTTC. Translation: CASSLGTGAYEQYF. The full variable domain, its missing parts supplied by reference TRBV11-2 and TRBJ2-7, is EAGVAQSPRYKIIEKRQSVAFWCNPISGHATLYWYQQILGQGPKLLIQFQNNGVVDDSQLPKDRFSAERLKGVDSTLKIQPAKLEDSAVYLCASSLGTGAYEQYFGPGTRLTVT.

The chain uses TRBV11-2 and TRBJ2-3; perhaps TRBD1 as D (6 bases). V was clipped by 6 bases and J by 6 bases, with 13 bases between them. This CDR3 is built from 13 residues. Germline loops: CDR1 SGHAT, CDR2 FQNNGV. This chain's CDR3 is CASSTQGWDTQYF. The CDR3, as DNA: TGTGCCAGCAGTACACAGGGTTGGGATACGCAGTATTTT.